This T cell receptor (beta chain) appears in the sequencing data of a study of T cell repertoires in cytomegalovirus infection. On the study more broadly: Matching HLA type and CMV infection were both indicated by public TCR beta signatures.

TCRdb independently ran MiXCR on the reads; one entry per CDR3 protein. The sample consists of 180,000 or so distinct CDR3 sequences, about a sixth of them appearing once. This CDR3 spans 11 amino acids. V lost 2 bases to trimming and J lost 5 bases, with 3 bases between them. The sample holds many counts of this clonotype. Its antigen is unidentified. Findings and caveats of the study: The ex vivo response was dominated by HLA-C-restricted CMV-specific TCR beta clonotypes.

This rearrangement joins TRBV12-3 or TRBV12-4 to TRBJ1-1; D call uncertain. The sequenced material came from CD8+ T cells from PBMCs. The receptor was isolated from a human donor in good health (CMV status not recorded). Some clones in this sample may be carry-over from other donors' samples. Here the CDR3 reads CASSLSTEAFF. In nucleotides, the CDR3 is TGTGCCAGCAGTTTATCAACTGAAGCTTTCTTT.